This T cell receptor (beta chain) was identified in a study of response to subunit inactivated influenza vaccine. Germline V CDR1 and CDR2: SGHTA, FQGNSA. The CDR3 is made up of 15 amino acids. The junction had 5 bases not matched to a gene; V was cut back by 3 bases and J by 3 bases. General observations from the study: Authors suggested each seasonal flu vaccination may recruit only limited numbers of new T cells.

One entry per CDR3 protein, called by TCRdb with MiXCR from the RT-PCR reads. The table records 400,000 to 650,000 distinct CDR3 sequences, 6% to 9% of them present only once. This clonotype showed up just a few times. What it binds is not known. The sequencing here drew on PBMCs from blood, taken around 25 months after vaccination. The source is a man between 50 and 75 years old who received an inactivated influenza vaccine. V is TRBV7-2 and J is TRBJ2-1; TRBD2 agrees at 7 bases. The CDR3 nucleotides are TGTGCCAGCAGCTTTGGGCGGGGGAACTACAATGAGCAGTTCTTC. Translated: CASSFGRGNYNEQFF.